A single sample gave rise to the 18 T cell receptor beta chains below, sequenced in a study of blood T cell repertoires in COVID-19. Assay: immunoSEQ multiplex PCR; the TCRdb copy retains only in-frame clones and omits some. The sample holds 200,000 to 250,000 clones, roughly 85% seen once. Source material: PBMCs or T cells enriched from blood (not recorded which). The origin of the receptors is a man aged 40-50 years who had recovered from COVID-19.

The DNA of the CDR3 is TGTGCCAGCAGTTACTCGCGGCAGGGGCCTTCCTACGAGCAGTACTTC. It codes for CASSYSRQGPSYEQYF. V and J are TRBV6-5 and TRBJ2-7, with D perhaps TRBD1 (6 bases). Germline V gene sequence: CDR1 MNHEY, CDR2 SVGAGI. The CDR3 runs 16 residues. V lost 0 bases and J 1 base, leaving 13 bases between the germline ends.

The chain recombines TRBV5-5 with TRBJ1-2; a weak D match, TRBD1 (6 bases). This CDR3 region has 14 residues. The V and J ends lost 5 bases and 4 bases respectively, with 15 bases between them. Germline assignment: CDR1 SGHKS and CDR2 YYEKEE (reference sequence). The DNA of the CDR3 is TGTGCCAGCAGTTATACGACAGGAATCTATGGCTACACCTTC. Its translation is CASSYTTGIYGYTF.

This rearrangement joins TRBV7-9 to TRBJ2-2; 14 nucleotides align to TRBD2. CDR1 and CDR2 from the germline V gene are SEHNR and FQNEAQ (reference sequence). V was pared by 5 bases and J by 4 bases, with 6 bases of the junction left unmatched. This CDR3 contains 17 residues. The CDR3 nucleotides are TGTGCCAGCAGCCCAGGGACTAGCGGGAGTCGCACCGGGGAGCTGTTTTTT. Protein: CASSPGTSGSRTGELFF. The complete variable domain, with remaining parts taken from reference TRBV7-9 and TRBJ2-2, reads DTGVSQNPRHKITKRGQNVTFRCDPISEHNRLYWYRQTLGQGPEFLTYFQNEAQLEKSRLLSDRFSAERPKGSFSTLEIQRTEQGDSAMYLCASSPGTSGSRTGELFFGEGSRLTVL.

The V call is TRBV27, the J call TRBJ2-7; no reliable D call. Germline V CDR1 and CDR2: MNHEY, SMNVEV (reference sequence). The CDR3 contains 13 residues. V lost 6 bases, J lost 1 base, and 10 bases lay in between. The CDR3 nucleotides are TGTGCCAGCAGGAACCTACTTTCCTACGAGCAGTACTTC. Translating it yields CASRNLLSYEQYF.

The J gene is TRBJ2-5, the V gene TRBV5-4, with D perhaps TRBD2 (6 bases). CDR1 and CDR2 (germline): SGHNT, YYREEE (reference sequence). The CDR3 extends over 16 amino acids. The V end lost 4 bases, the J end lost 9 bases, and 25 bases lay between the germline ends. CDR3 bases: TGTGCCAGCAGCCCCGCCGGGGTAGCGGCAAGGTCGTCCCAGTACTTC. Amino acids: CASSPAGVAARSSQYF.

The chain combines TRBV12-3 or TRBV12-4 with TRBJ2-3; no definite D call. This CDR3 region has 12 residues. Trimming took 3 bases from V and 3 from J, leaving 4 bases between them. The chain's CDR3 is CASSFLTDTQYF. The CDR3 nucleotides read TGTGCCAGCAGTTTTCTAACAGATACGCAGTATTTT.

This clone showed up just a few times. This chain connects TRBV7-8 to TRBJ1-5, with 9 bases fitting TRBD1. The CDR3 is made up of 15 amino acids. In germline, CDR1 is SGHVS, CDR2 FQNEAQ. J gave up 4 bases and V 4 bases, and 5 bases lay outside the gene matches. CDR3 nucleotide sequence: TGTGCCAGCAGCTGGGGGACAGGGCTGAATCAGCCCCAGCATTTT. This gives the protein CASSWGTGLNQPQHF.

Comment on this clone: A read error may account for a junction end that differs from germline. The chain has TRBV19 and TRBJ1-2; 7 bases are shared with TRBD1. Germline assignment: CDR1 LNHDA and CDR2 SQIVND (reference sequence). This CDR3 contains 13 residues. The CDR3 region is CASRIGGNYGYTF. CDR3 nucleotides: TGTGCCAGTAGGATAGGGGGCAACTATGGCTACACCTTC.

The CDR3 region is CASSQVSSLLDTQYF. The CDR3 region has the DNA TGTGCCAGCAGCCAAGTGTCTAGCCTTCTAGATACGCAGTATTTT. The genes are TRBV3-1 (or the pseudogene TRBV3-2) and TRBJ2-3; a weak D match, TRBD2 (5 bases). CDR3 length: 15 residues. CDR1 is LGHDT, CDR2 YNNKEL, per germline (reference sequence). Between the trimmed V and J ends, which lost 1 base and 5 bases, there was a span of 13 bases.

The genes are TRBV12-3 or TRBV12-4 and TRBJ2-5, with D possibly being TRBD2 (6 bases). The CDR3 loop spans 11 amino acids. V lost 5 bases and J lost 11, with 12 bases in between. The CDR3 DNA sequence: TGTGCCAGCAGTAAACAGCGGGCACAGTACTTC. This encodes CASSKQRAQYF.

The chain recombines TRBV13 with TRBJ2-3; possible D gene TRBD1, 5 bases. In germline, CDR1 is PRHDT, CDR2 FYEKMQ (reference sequence). The CDR3 spans 15 residues. V lost 8 bases and J lost 0, with 15 bases in between. CDR3 region: CASGRQPTSTDTQYF. The CDR3 DNA sequence: TGTGCCAGCGGCCGACAGCCTACTAGCACAGATACGCAGTATTTT.

This clone showed up just once. The chain uses TRBV11-1 and TRBJ1-1; 7 bases line up with TRBD1. The CDR3 is 14 residues long. Germline V gene lookup returns CDR1 SGHAT and CDR2 FQDESV (reference sequence). V shed 0 bases and J 4 bases; nucleotides not matched to a gene: 2. Written as DNA, the CDR3 is TGTGCCAGCAGCTTAGCGCCAGGGGGCACTGAAGCTTTCTTT. Protein product: CASSLAPGGTEAFF.

The V and J genes are TRBV12-3 or TRBV12-4 and TRBJ2-3, with 9 nucleotides matching TRBD1. CDR3 size: 13 residues. V lost 7 bases, J lost 3 bases, and 2 bases stayed unmatched. CDR3 loop: CASTGQGTDTQYF. The CDR3 nucleotides are TGTGCCAGCACCGGACAGGGGACAGATACGCAGTATTTT.

The chain joins TRBV2 to TRBJ1-3; no definite D call. Germline V gene lookup returns CDR1 SNHLY and CDR2 FYNNEI. The CDR3 contains 16 residues. V was cut by 8 bases and J by 0 bases, with 17 bases left in between. The CDR3 sequence: CASGDLTLSSGNTIYF. As DNA, the CDR3 is TGTGCCAGCGGCGATTTGACACTCTCCTCTGGAAACACCATATATTTT.

The chain is built from TRBV29-1 and TRBJ2-7; 9 bases agree with TRBD1. The V gene's germline CDR1 is SQVTM and CDR2 ANQGSEA. CDR3 length: 16 amino acids. V shed 0 bases, J shed 12 bases, and the junction held 18 bases outside the gene matches. The CDR3 sequence: CSVEDPEGTGNLRVYF. The CDR3 coding sequence is TGCAGCGTTGAAGATCCGGAGGGGACAGGGAATCTTCGAGTGTACTTC.

The J gene is TRBJ2-3, the V gene TRBV7-7, with TRBD2 matching 8 bases. The germline V gene has CDR1 SSHAT and CDR2 FNYEAQ (reference sequence). This CDR3 has 14 residues. The junction had 8 bases not matched to a gene; V was cut back by 10 bases and J by 2 bases. For the CDR3, the DNA is TGTGCCACCTCAAAGACTAGCGACACAGATACGCAGTATTTT. This encodes CATSKTSDTDTQYF.

The CDR3 loop reads CASRAGQGPSYEQYF. The CDR3 DNA reads as TGTGCCAGCAGGGCGGGACAGGGGCCCTCCTACGAGCAGTACTTC. V usage is TRBV21-1 and J usage is TRBJ2-7; the DNA was not compared with TRBD1, the D call given in the table. TRBV21-1 is a recognized pseudogene. The CDR3 totals 15 residues.

This clone has just one count. DNA for the CDR3: TGCAGCGTTGAAGGCGAACGGGGGATGGGATCTCGTGGCTACACCTTC. Translation gives CSVEGERGMGSRGYTF. The chain couples TRBV29-1 to TRBJ1-2; perhaps TRBD1 as D (5 bases). V lost 1 base to trimming and J lost 7 bases, with 22 bases between them. This CDR3 comprises 16 residues. The germline CDR1 and CDR2 sequences are SQVTM and ANQGSEA.